This TCR beta chain derives from a study of response to subunit inactivated influenza vaccine. Notes on the study in general: Every seasonal influenza vaccination brings in few new T cells, the authors suggested.

TCRdb ran MiXCR on the RT-PCR reads and lists one entry per CDR3 protein. The table shows 560,000 or so distinct CDR3 sequences, with approximately 7.1% occurring only once. This clonotype was counted at least ten times. Antigen: not known. This TCR was recovered from a man aged 50 to 69 who received an inactivated influenza vaccine. The source material was PBMCs from blood, sampled roughly 24 months after vaccination.

The CDR3: CASSQDRGIGYTF. In nucleotides, the CDR3 is TGCGCCAGCAGCCAAGATCGGGGGATCGGCTACACCTTC. This rearrangement joins TRBV4-3 to TRBJ1-2; tentative D call: TRBD1 (5 bases). This CDR3 region has 13 residues. The V gene lost 0 bases and the J gene lost 8 bases, with 10 bases spanning the gap. Looked up from germline, CDR1 is LGHNA and CDR2 is YSLEER.